The 9 T cell receptor beta chains reported below all come from one sample, sequenced in a study of shared clonotypes between healthy human individuals. Clones were read by immunoSEQ multiplex PCR, and TCRdb kept only the in-frame ones, dropping some. The sample consists of about 1.5 million clones, under 99% of them appearing once. Sequenced input: naive CD4+ T cells sorted from blood. Subset given: CD45RA+ positively selected. The source is a man between 25 and 39 years old in good health.

This rearrangement joins TRBV27 to TRBJ1-1; 8 nucleotides align to TRBD1. The CDR3 length is 14 residues. Germline CDR1 and CDR2: MNHEY and SMNVEV (reference sequence). J gave up 1 base and V 7 bases, and 5 bases lay outside the gene matches. Here the CDR3 DNA reads TGTGCCAGCATAAGGACAGGGACGAACACTGAAGCTTTCTTT. Protein: CASIRTGTNTEAFF.

This chain links TRBV7-8 with TRBJ2-5; D is perhaps TRBD1 (6 bases). Deletions cut 1 base from V and 2 bases from J, with 14 bases between. CDR1 is SGHVS and CDR2 is FQNEAQ in the germline V gene. The CDR3 length is 16 residues. The CDR3 region has the DNA TGTGCCAGCAGCTTAGGGGGGCGGAGAGGGCAAGAGACCCAGTACTTC. Translated, it gives CASSLGGRRGQETQYF.

The chain recombines TRBV6-1 with TRBJ2-7; D possibly corresponds to TRBD2 (5 bases). CDR1 and CDR2 (germline): MNHNS, SASEGT. This CDR3 is 14 amino acids long. V dropped 7 bases and J dropped 3 bases, with 16 bases sitting between them. CDR3 region: CASKNGKADYEQYF. The CDR3 DNA is TGTGCCAGCAAAAACGGGAAGGCGGACTACGAGCAGTACTTC.

Of note for this clone: The sample carries other DNA sequences with the same CDR3. V usage is TRBV28 and J usage is TRBJ2-1; D unclear. Per the germline V gene, CDR1 is MDHEN and CDR2 is SYDVKM. V shed 6 bases and J shed 4 bases, with 4 bases lying between them. The CDR3 runs 11 residues. As DNA, the CDR3 is TGTGCCAGCAGGAGTTACAATGAGCAGTTCTTC. This translates into CASRSYNEQFF.

V is TRBV5-1 and J is TRBJ1-1; tentatively, D is TRBD1 (5 bases). Deletions cut 0 bases from V and 6 bases from J, with 9 bases between. Germline assignment: CDR1 SGHRS and CDR2 YFSETQ. CDR3 length: 13 amino acids. CDR3 residues: CASSLGGEAEAFF. The CDR3, as DNA: TGCGCCAGCAGCTTGGGAGGGGAGGCTGAAGCTTTCTTT.

Comment on this clone: This CDR3 is also generated by other DNA sequences in the sample. This chain connects TRBV27 to TRBJ2-3; D unresolved. This CDR3 spans 14 amino acids. CDR1 and CDR2 (germline): MNHEY, SMNVEV (reference sequence). V was trimmed by 2 bases and J by 0 bases, leaving 6 bases between them. The CDR3 here is CASSLLGSTDTQYF. As DNA, the CDR3 is TGTGCCAGCAGTTTACTCGGAAGCACAGATACGCAGTATTTT.

This clone has just one count. For the CDR3, the DNA is TGTGCCAGCAGCTTGGCCTGGCAGCCTGACTACGAGCAGTACTTC. This sequence encodes CASSLAWQPDYEQYF. The J gene is TRBJ2-7, the V gene TRBV5-6, with D unclear. V lost 0 bases to trimming and J lost 3 bases, with 13 bases between them. The CDR3 consists of 15 residues. Germline CDR1 is SGHDT and CDR2 is YYEEEE. The full variable domain, rest sourced from reference TRBV5-6 and TRBJ2-7, is DAGVTQSPTHLIKTRGQQVTLRCSPKSGHDTVSWYQQALGQGPQFIFQYYEEEERQRGNFPDRFSGHQFPNYSSELNVNALLLGDSALYLCASSLAWQPDYEQYFGPGTRLTVT.

V and J are TRBV29-1 and TRBJ2-4, with D possibly called TRBD1 or TRBD2 (6 bases each). CDR1 is SQVTM, CDR2 ANQGSEA, per germline. V was clipped by 1 base and J by 0 bases, with 13 bases between them. The CDR3 runs to 16 residues. The CDR3 sequence: CSVEGGRGVAKNIQYF. In DNA, the CDR3 is TGCAGCGTTGAAGGGGGGCGGGGAGTAGCCAAAAACATTCAGTACTTC.

The genes are TRBV10-3 and TRBJ1-2; D is undetermined. This CDR3 contains 13 residues. V shed 0 bases and J shed 3 bases, with 5 bases lying between them. CDR1 and CDR2 from the germline V gene are ENHRY and SYGVKD. The CDR3 here is CAISESMDYGYTF. The CDR3, as DNA: TGTGCCATCAGTGAGTCTATGGACTATGGCTACACCTTC.